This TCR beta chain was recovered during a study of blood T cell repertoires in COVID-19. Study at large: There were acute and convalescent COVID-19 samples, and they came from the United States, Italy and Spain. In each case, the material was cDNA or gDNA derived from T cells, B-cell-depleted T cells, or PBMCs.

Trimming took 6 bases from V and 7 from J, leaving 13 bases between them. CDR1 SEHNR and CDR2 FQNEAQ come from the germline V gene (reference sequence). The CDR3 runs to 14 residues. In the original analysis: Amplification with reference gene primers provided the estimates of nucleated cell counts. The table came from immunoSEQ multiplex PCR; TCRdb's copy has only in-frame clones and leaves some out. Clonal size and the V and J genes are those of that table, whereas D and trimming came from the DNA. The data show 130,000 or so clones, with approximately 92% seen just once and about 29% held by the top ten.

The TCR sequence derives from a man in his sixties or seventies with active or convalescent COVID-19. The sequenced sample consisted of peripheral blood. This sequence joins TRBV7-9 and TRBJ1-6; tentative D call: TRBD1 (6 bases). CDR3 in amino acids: CASRTGGGNSPLHF. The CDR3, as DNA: TGTGCCAGCAGAACCGGGGGGGGCAATTCACCCCTCCACTTT. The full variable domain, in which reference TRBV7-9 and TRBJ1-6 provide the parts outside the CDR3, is DTGVSQNPRHKITKRGQNVTFRCDPISEHNRLYWYRQTLGQGPEFLTYFQNEAQLEKSRLLSDRFSAERPKGSFSTLEIQRTEQGDSAMYLCASRTGGGNSPLHFGNGTRLTVT.